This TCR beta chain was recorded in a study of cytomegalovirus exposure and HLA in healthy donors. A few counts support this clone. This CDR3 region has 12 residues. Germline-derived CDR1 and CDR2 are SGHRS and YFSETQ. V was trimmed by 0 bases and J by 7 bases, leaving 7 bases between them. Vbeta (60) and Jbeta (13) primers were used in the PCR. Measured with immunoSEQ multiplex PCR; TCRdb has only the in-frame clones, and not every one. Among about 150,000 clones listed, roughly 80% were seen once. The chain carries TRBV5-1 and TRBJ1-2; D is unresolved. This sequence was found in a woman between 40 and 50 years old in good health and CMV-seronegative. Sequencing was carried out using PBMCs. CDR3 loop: CASSLERGGYTF. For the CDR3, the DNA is TGCGCCAGCAGCTTGGAGAGAGGTGGCTACACCTTC.